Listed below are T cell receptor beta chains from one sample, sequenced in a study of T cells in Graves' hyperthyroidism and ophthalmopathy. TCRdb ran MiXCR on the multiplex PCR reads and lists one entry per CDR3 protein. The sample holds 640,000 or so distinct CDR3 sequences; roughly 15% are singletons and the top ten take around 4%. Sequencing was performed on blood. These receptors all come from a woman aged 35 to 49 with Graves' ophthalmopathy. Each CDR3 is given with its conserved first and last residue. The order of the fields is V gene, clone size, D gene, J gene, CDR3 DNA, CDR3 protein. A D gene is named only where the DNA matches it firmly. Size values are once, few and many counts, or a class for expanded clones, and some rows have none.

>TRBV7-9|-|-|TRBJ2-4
TGTGCCAGCAGCCCGAGAGTGGACCCTAAAAACATTCAGTACTTC
CASSPRVDPKNIQYF
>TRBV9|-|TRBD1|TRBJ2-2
TGTGCCAGCAGCGGGACAGGGGGCAATGAGGGGGAGCTGTTTTTT
CASSGTGGNEGELFF
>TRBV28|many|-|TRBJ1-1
TGTGCCAGCAGTTTAAGGGGGTATGTGAACACTGAAGCTTTCTTT
CASSLRGYVNTEAFF
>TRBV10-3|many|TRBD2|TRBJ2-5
TGTGCCATCAGTTTTCGGGGGGGAGAGACCCAGTACTTC
CAISFRGGETQYF
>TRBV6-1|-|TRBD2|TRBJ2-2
TGTGCCAGCAAGAGAGCGGGAGCGGTCACCGGGGAGCTGTTTTTT
CASKRAGAVTGELFF
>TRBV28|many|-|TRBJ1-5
TGTGCCAGCAGTCCTGCCAGTAGGCAGCCCCAGCATTTT
CASSPASRQPQHF
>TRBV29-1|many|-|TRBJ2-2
TGCAGCGTGTGGACTGCAAGCACCGGGGAGCTGTTTTTT
CSVWTASTGELFF
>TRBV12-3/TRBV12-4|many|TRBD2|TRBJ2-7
TGTGCCAGCAGTTTTACTAGCGTAAACGAGCAGTACTTC
CASSFTSVNEQYF
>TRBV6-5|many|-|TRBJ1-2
TGTGCCAGCAGTTACTGGGATGGCTACACCTTC
CASSYWDGYTF
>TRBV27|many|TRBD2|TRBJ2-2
TGTGCCAGCAGTTTATACGGGGCTAGCGGAGGCACCGGGGAGCTGTTTTTT
CASSLYGASGGTGELFF
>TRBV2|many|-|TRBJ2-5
TGTGCCAGCGGACGACTCCAAGAGACCCAGTACTTC
CASGRLQETQYF
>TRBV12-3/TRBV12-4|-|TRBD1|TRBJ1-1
TGTGCCAGCAGTTCGCTGGACAGGGCGGGTGAAGCTTTCTTT
CASSSLDRAGEAFF
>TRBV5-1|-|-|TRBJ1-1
TGCGCCAGCAAACAAACTTCCTTCGACAGAAAAGAAGCTTTCTTT
CASKQTSFDRKEAFF
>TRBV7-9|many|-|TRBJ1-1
TGTGCCAGCAGCTTTACCAGGAACACTGAAGCTTTCTTT
CASSFTRNTEAFF
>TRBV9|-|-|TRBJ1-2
TGTGCCAGCAGCGCACACGGGGGTGACTATGGCTACACCTTC
CASSAHGGDYGYTF
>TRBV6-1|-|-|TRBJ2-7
TGTGAAGGACACGAGCAGTACTTC
CEGHEQYF
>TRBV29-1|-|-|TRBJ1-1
TGCAGCGTACCGCGCGGGGGGCGGATGAACACTGAAGCTTTCTTT
CSVPRGGRMNTEAFF
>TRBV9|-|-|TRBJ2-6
TGTGCCAGCAGCCAACCGACGGGCCTAGAGGTCCTGACTTTC
CASSQPTGLEVLTF
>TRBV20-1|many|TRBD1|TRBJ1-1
TGCAGTGGGACAGGGGGCAACACTGAAGCTTTCTTT
CSGTGGNTEAFF
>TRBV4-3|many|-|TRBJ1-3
TGCGCCAGCAGCCCCCAGACAGGAAACACCATATATTTT
CASSPQTGNTIYF
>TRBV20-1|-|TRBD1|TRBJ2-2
TGCAGTGCTAGAGGTGGAGACAGGGGGGTCAGCGGGGAGCTGTTTTTT
CSARGGDRGVSGELFF
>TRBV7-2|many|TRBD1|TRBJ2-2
TGTGCCAGCAGCGTGACAGGGACGGCCGGGGAGCTGTTTTTT
CASSVTGTAGELFF
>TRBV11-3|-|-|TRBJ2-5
TGTGCCAGCAGCTTCACAGGTTCAACAGCGGAGACCCAGTACTTC
CASSFTGSTAETQYF
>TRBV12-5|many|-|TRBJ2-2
TGTGCTAGTGGTTTGCAAGTCCGCACCGGGGAGCTGTTTTTT
CASGLQVRTGELFF